This is a list of T cell receptor beta chains from one sample in a study of cytomegalovirus exposure and HLA in healthy donors. Assay: immunoSEQ multiplex PCR; the TCRdb copy retains only in-frame clones and omits some. This sample has roughly 160,000 clones, with about three quarters found just once. The sequenced material came from PBMCs. The receptors derive from a man aged 45 to 65 in good health and CMV-seropositive. CDR3s include the opening cysteine and the closing phenylalanine or tryptophan. A D gene is named only where the DNA matches it firmly. A clone size is listed for some rows: how often the clone was seen (once, few, many), or a class if it is expanded.

v_gene	abundance	d_gene	j_gene	len	CDR3nt	CDR3aa
TRBV9	.	TRBD1	TRBJ1-6	15	TGTGCCAGCAGCGGCTCCGGGACAGCGAATTCACCCCTCCACTTT	CASSGSGTANSPLHF
TRBV6-5	.	.	TRBJ2-2	13	TGTGCCAGCAGCGAAGGAGATAGCGGGGAGCTGTTTTTT	CASSEGDSGELFF
TRBV5-6	.	TRBD1	TRBJ1-5	13	TGTGCCAGCAGCTCGGACAGGGGTCCGCCCCAGCATTTT	CASSSDRGPPQHF
TRBV7-2	.	TRBD2	TRBJ2-7	16	TGTGCCAGCAGCTTAACATTCGGGGGGGTGCACTACGAGCAGTACTTC	CASSLTFGGVHYEQYF
TRBV7-9	.	.	TRBJ1-2	8	TGTGCCAGCAGCCCCTATGCCTTC	CASSPYAF
TRBV15	few	TRBD1	TRBJ1-2	15	TGTGCCACCAGCAGAGTCGACAGGGAGTACGATGGCTACACCTTC	CATSRVDREYDGYTF
TRBV4-3	.	.	TRBJ2-5	14	TGCGCCAGCAGCCAAGACCGGAGGCAAGAGACCCAGTACTTC	CASSQDRRQETQYF
TRBV5-8	.	.	TRBJ1-1	14	TGTGCCAGCAGCTTGGCGGGTAGAGGCACTGAAGCTTTCTTT	CASSLAGRGTEAFF
TRBV4-1	.	TRBD1	TRBJ2-5	15	TGCGCCAGCAGCCTACCGGGACAGGGGATCAAGACCCAGTACTTC	CASSLPGQGIKTQYF
TRBV4-1	.	.	TRBJ2-7	15	TGCGCCAGCAGCCAAGGCCCCGGGGGTAACTACGAGCAGTACTTC	CASSQGPGGNYEQYF
TRBV7-9	.	.	TRBJ2-6	17	TGTGCCAGCAGCTTAGTGGGCTTTATCTCTGGGGCCAACGTCCTGACTTTC	CASSLVGFISGANVLTF
TRBV7-2	.	TRBD1	TRBJ2-2	18	TGTGCCAGCAGAAGCCGCCGGGACAGGGGCCTCAACACCGGGGAGCTGTTTTTT	CASRSRRDRGLNTGELFF
TRBV7-9	.	.	TRBJ2-7	16	TGTTCCAGCAGCTTATCCCGCGGCCAGATCTCCTACGAGCAGTACTTC	CSSSLSRGQISYEQYF
TRBV4-1	few	.	TRBJ1-2	13	TGCGCCAGCAGCCAGAGTACGGGCTATGGCTACACCTTC	CASSQSTGYGYTF
TRBV6-1	once	TRBD1	TRBJ1-2	15	TGTGCCAGCAGTGAATCACAGGGGTATAACTATGGCTACACCTTC	CASSESQGYNYGYTF
TRBV28	.	.	TRBJ2-3	14	TGTGCCAGCATCCTGGCGGGAACTGGGGATACGCAGTATTTT	CASILAGTGDTQYF
TRBV5-1	.	.	TRBJ1-2	14	TGCGCCAGCAGCTACCATCAGGACAGCTATGGCTACACCTTC	CASSYHQDSYGYTF
TRBV28	.	.	TRBJ2-1	15	TGTGCCAGCAGCTCCGGACTTAGGAGCTACAATGAGCAGTTCTTC	CASSSGLRSYNEQFF
TRBV5-6	once	.	TRBJ1-3	14	TGTGCCAGCAGCTTGGGTGGGACTTTAAACACCATATATTTT	CASSLGGTLNTIYF
TRBV4-2	.	TRBD1	TRBJ1-1	16	TGTGCCAGCAGCCAGGCGGCAGGACAGGGGGACGCGGTAGCTTTCTTT	CASSQAAGQGDAVAFF
TRBV7-2	.	.	TRBJ1-4	16	TGTGCCAGCAGCTTCTGGGGGCAGACGTATAATGAAAAACTGTTTTTT	CASSFWGQTYNEKLFF
TRBV30	.	.	TRBJ1-6	11	TGTGCCTGCGATACAAATTCACCCCTCCACTTT	CACDTNSPLHF
TRBV14	.	TRBD1	TRBJ1-3	19	TGTGCCAGCAGCCAAGATCGGAGGGGGCTAGTCCTCTCTGGAAACACCATATATTTT	CASSQDRRGLVLSGNTIYF
TRBV6-1	.	.	TRBJ2-7	13	TGTGCCAGCAAAGAGGACAGTTCCTACGAGCAGTACTTC	CASKEDSSYEQYF
TRBV4-1	.	.	TRBJ1-2	13	TGCGCCAGCAGTCCCAGAGGATACTATGGCTACACCTTC	CASSPRGYYGYTF
TRBV15	few	TRBD1	TRBJ1-1	14	TGTGCCACCAGCAGGAGACAGGGGCGCACTGAAGCTTTCTTT	CATSRRQGRTEAFF
TRBV18	.	.	TRBJ1-2	12	TGTGCCAGCTCACCAGGGTCGGGTGGCTACACCTTC	CASSPGSGGYTF
TRBV10-3	.	TRBD1	TRBJ1-2	13	TGTGCCATCAGTGAACGGGACAGCCATGGCTACACCTTC	CAISERDSHGYTF
TRBV5-1	.	.	TRBJ2-5	11	TGCGCCAGCAGCTTGCTGGAGACCCAGTACTTC	CASSLLETQYF